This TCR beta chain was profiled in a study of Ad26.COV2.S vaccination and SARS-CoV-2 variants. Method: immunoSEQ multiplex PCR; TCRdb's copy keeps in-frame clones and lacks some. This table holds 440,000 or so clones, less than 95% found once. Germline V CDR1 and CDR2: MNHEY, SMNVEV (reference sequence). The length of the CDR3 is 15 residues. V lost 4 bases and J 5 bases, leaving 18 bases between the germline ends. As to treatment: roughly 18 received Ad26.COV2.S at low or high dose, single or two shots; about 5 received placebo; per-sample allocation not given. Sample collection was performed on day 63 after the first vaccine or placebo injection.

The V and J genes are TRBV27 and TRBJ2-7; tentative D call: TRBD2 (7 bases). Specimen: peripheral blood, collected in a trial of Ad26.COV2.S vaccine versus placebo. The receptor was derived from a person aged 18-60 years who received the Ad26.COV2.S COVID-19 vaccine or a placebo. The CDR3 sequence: CASSSAGRGGDEQYF. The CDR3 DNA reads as TGTGCCAGCAGTTCCGCGGGAAGAGGGGGGGACGAGCAGTACTTC.